This T cell receptor (beta chain) was captured in a study of blood T cell repertoires in COVID-19. Looking at the study overall: The United States, Italy and Spain supplied acute and convalescent COVID-19 samples. T cells, B-cell-depleted T cells, or PBMCs supplied cDNA or gDNA.

Under the authors' procedure: Nucleated cell counts were estimated from reference gene primer amplification. Method: immunoSEQ multiplex PCR; TCRdb's copy keeps in-frame clones and lacks some. Clone size and V and J calls were adopted from that table, with D and trimming inferred from the DNA. Of about 240,000 clones in the sample, about 80% were seen once. This clone was detected many times. After removal of 1 base from V and 5 bases from J, the junction contained 3 bases not matched to a gene. This CDR3 spans 14 amino acids. CDR1 is LGHNA, CDR2 YNFKEQ, per germline. The sample was peripheral blood. This chain joins TRBV4-2 and TRBJ2-7, with 9 bases matching TRBD1. The clonotype was recovered from a woman of 80 years or more with acute or convalescent COVID-19. CDR3 DNA: TGTGCCAGCAGCCAAGTCGGGACAGGGAACGAGCAGTACTTC. Translating it yields CASSQVGTGNEQYF.